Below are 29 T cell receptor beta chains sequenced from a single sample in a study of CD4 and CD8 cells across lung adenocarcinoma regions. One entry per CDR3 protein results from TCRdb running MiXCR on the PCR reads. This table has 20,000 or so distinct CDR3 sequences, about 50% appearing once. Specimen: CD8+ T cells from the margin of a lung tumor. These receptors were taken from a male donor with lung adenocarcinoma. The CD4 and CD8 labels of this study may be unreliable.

CDR3 loop: CASSYTRESGELFF. In DNA, the CDR3 is TGTGCCAGCAGTTATACGCGGGAGTCCGGGGAGCTGTTTTTT. This chain links TRBV6-5 with TRBJ2-2, with 7 nucleotides matching TRBD2. Germline CDR1 and CDR2: MNHEY and SVGAGI. J gave up 6 bases and V 3 bases, and 4 bases lay outside the gene matches. This CDR3 spans 14 amino acids.

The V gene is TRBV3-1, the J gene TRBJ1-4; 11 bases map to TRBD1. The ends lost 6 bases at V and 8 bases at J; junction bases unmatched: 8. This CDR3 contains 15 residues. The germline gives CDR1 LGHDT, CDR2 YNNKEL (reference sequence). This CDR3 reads CASSPRTGGSEKLFF. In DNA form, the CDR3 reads TGTGCCAGCAGTCCCAGGACAGGGGGCTCAGAAAAACTGTTTTTT.

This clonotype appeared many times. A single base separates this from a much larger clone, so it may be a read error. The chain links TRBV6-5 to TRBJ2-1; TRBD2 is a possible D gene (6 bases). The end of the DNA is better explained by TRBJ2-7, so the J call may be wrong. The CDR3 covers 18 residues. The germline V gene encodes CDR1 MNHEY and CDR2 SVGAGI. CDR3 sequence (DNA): TGTGCCAGCAGTGGCTCGAGGGCTAGCGCGAAGTCCTACAATGAGCAGTACTTC. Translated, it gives CASSGSRASAKSYNEQYF.

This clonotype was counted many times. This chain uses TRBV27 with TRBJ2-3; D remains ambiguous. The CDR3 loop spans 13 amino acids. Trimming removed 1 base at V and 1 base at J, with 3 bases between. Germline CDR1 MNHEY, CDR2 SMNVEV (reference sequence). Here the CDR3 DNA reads TGTGCCAGCAGTTTATTCCGCACAGATACGCAGTATTTT. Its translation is CASSLFRTDTQYF.

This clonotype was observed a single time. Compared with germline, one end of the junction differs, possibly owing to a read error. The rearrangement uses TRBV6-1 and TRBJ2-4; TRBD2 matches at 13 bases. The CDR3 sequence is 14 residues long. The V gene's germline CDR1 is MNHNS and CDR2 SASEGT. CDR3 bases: TGTGCCAGCAGACTAGCGGGAGGGCCAGACATGCAGTACTTC. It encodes CASRLAGGPDMQYF.

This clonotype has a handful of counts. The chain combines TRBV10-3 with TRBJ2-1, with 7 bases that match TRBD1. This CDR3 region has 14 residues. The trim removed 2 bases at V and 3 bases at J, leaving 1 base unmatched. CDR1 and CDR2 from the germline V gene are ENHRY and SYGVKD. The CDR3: CAISEGDSYNEQFF. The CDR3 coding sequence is TGTGCCATCAGTGAGGGGGACAGCTACAATGAGCAGTTCTTC.

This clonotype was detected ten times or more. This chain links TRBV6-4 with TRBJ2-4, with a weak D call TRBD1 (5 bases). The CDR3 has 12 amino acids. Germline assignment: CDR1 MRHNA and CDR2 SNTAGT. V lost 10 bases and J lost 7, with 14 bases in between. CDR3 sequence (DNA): TGTGCCAACCACAACCAGGGTAACATTCAGTACTTC. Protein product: CANHNQGNIQYF.

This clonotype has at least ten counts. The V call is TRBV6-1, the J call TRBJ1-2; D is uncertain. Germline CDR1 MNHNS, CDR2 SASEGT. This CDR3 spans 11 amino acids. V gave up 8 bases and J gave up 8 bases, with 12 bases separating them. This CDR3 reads CASRDETGYTF. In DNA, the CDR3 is TGTGCCAGCCGCGACGAGACGGGCTACACCTTC.

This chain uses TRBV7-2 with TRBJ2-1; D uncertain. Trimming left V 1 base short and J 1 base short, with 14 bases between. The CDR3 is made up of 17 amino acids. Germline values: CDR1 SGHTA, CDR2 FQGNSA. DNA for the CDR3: TGTGCCAGCAGCTTAGACCCTCCCTTTTCGTCCTACAATGAGCAGTTCTTC. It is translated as CASSLDPPFSSYNEQFF.

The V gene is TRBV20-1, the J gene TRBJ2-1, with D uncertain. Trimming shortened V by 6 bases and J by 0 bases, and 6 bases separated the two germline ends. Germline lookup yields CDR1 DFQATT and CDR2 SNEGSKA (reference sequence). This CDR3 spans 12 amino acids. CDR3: CSATVSYNEQFF. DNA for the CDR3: TGCAGTGCGACGGTCTCCTACAATGAGCAGTTCTTC.

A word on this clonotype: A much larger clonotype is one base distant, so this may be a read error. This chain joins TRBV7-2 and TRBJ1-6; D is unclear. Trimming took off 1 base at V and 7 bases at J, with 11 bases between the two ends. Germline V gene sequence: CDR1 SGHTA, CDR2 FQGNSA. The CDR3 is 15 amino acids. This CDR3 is CASSLEIMPNSPLHF. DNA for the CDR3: TGTGCCAGCAGCTTAGAAATAATGCCGAATTCACCCCTCCACTTT.

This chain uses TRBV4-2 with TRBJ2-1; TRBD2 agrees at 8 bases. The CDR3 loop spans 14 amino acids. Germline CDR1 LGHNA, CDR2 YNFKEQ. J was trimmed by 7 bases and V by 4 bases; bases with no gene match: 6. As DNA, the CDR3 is TGTGCCAGCAGCCTCTCTAGCGGGCTTAATGAGCAGTTCTTC. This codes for CASSLSSGLNEQFF.

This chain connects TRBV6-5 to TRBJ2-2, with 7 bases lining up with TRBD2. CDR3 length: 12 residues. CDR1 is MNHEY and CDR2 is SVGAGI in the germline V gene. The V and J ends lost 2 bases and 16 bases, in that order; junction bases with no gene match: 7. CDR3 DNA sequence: TGTGCCAGCAGTTACAGGGGAGGGGCGCAGTTTTTT. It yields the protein CASSYRGGAQFF.

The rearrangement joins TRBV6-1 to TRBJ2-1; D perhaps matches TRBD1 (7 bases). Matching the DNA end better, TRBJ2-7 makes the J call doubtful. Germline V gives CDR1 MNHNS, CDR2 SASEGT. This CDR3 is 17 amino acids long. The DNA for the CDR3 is TGTGCCAGCAGTGAGGGGAAAGGGGGCGGAGGGCAGGAGACGCAGTACTTC. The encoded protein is CASSEGKGGGGQETQYF.

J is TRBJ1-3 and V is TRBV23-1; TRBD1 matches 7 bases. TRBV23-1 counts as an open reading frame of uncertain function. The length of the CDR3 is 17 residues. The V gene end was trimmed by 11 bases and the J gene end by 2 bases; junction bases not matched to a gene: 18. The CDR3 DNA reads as TGCGCCTCCTTCGGCAGGGGGTTAAGGAGCGCTGGAAACACCATATATTTT. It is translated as CASFGRGLRSAGNTIYF.

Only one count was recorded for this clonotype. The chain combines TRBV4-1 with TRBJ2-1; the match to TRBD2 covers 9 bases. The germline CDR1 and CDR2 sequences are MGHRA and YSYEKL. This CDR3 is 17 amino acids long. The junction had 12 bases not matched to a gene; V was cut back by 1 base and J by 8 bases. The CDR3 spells CASSQGLDFSGSHEQFF. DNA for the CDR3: TGCGCCAGCAGCCAAGGTCTGGACTTTAGCGGGAGTCATGAGCAGTTCTTC.

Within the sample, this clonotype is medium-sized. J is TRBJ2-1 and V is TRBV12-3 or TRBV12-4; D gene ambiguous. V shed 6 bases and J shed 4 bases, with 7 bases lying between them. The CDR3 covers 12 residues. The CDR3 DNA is TGTGCCAGCAGCCGGGCTTACAATGAGCAGTTCTTC. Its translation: CASSRAYNEQFF.

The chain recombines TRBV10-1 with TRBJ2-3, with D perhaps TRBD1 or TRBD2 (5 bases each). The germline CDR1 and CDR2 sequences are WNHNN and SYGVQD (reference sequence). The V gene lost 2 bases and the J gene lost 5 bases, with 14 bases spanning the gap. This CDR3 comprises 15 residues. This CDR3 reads CASSEPGTKGDTQYF. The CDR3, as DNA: TGCGCCAGCAGTGAGCCCGGGACGAAAGGAGATACGCAGTATTTT.

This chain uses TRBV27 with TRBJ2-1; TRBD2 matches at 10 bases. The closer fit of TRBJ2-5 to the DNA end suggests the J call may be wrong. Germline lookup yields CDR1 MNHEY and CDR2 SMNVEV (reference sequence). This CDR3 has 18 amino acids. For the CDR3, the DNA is TGTGCCAGCAGCCGGGAATCCCGCGGAACTAGCGGGAAGGAGACCCAGTACTTC. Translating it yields CASSRESRGTSGKETQYF.

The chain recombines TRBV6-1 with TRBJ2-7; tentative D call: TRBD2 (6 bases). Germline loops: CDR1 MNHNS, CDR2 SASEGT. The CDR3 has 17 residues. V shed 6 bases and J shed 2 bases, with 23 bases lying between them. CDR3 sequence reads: CASRPIDSGVVTYEQYV. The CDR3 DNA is TGTGCCAGCAGGCCCATCGACTCGGGAGTCGTGACCTACGAGCAGTACGTC.

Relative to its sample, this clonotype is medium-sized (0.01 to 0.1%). In DNA form, the CDR3 reads TGTGCCAGCAGACGGGGTCTAGCGGGAACGAGCTCCTACAATGAGCAGTTCTTC. It is translated as CASRRGLAGTSSYNEQFF. The chain couples TRBV27 to TRBJ2-1; 9 positions agree with TRBD2. Germline V gene data show CDR1 as MNHEY and CDR2 as SMNVEV (reference sequence). The CDR3 totals 18 residues. The ends lost 6 bases at V and 0 bases at J; junction bases unmatched: 12.

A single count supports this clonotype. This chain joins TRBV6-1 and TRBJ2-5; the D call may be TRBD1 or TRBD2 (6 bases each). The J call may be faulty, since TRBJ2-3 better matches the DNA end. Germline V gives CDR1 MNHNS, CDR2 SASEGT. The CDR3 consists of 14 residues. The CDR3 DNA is TGTGCCGGCCTGGGGGGCCCAGACGGAGAGACGCAGTATTTT. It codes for CAGLGGPDGETQYF.

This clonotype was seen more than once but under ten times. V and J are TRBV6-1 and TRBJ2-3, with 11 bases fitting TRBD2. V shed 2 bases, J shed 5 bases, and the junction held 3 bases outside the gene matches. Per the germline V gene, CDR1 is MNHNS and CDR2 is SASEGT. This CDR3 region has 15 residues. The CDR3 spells CASSETSGSGDTQYF. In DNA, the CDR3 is TGTGCCAGCAGTGAAACTAGCGGGAGTGGAGATACGCAGTATTTT.

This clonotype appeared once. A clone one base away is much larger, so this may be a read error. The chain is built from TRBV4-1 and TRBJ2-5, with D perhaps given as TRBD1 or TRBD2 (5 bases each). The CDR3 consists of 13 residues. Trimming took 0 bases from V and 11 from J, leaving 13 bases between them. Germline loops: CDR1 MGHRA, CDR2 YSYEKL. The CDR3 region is CASSQDHGREQYF. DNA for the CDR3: TGCGCCAGCAGCCAAGATCACGGCAGGGAGCAGTACTTC.

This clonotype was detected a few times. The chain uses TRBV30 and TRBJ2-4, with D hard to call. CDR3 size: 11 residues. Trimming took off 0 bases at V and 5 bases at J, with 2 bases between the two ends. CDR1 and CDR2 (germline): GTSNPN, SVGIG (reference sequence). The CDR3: CAWSVENIQYF. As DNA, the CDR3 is TGTGCCTGGAGTGTGGAAAACATTCAGTACTTC.

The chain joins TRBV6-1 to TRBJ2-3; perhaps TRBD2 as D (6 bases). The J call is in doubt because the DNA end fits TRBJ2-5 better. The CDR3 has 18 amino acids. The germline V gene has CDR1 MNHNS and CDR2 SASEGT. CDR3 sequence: CASFRAVGGDRDGETQYF. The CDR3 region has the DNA TGTGCCAGCTTTCGAGCGGTAGGCGGGGACCGCGACGGAGAGACCCAGTACTTC.

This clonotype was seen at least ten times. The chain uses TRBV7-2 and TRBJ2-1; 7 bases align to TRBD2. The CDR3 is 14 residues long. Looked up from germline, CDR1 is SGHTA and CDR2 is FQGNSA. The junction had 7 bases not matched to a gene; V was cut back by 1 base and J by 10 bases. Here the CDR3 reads CASSLGRETAEQFF. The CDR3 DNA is TGTGCCAGCAGCTTAGGGCGGGAGACGGCCGAGCAGTTCTTC.

CDR3 nucleotide sequence: TGTGCCAGCAGTTTACCGGGGGCCAGTGGTCAGCCCCAGCATTTT. Translation gives CASSLPGASGQPQHF. The chain links TRBV12-3 or TRBV12-4 to TRBJ1-5, with D possibly TRBD1 on 6 matching bases. The CDR3 is 15 residues long. V was clipped by 2 bases and J by 6 bases, with 14 bases between them.

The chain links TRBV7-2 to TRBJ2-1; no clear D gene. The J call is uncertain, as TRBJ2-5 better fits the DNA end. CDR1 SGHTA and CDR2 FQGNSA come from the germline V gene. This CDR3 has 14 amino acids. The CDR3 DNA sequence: TGTGCCAGCACCCCTTTCGGGCTTGAGAAGACCCAGTACTTC. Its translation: CASTPFGLEKTQYF.